One and the same sample provided the 19 T cell receptor beta chains below, sequenced in a study of OX40 agonist ivuxolimab in advanced cancers. Only in-frame clones appear in the TCRdb table, and some are missing; sequencing was by immunoSEQ multiplex PCR. The sample lists roughly 60,000 clones; roughly 85% were seen once. Here the sequenced sample was CD4+ or CD8+ T cells sorted from blood, taken in a trial of the OX40 agonist ivuxolimab. These receptors came from an adult with an advanced solid tumor such as melanoma, head and neck, liver or kidney cancer.

For the CDR3, the DNA is TGTGCCAGCAGTTTAAACAGGGGCCGGTACGAGCAGTACTTC. Translating gives CASSLNRGRYEQYF. The rearrangement links TRBV28 to TRBJ2-7; 7 nucleotides line up with TRBD1. Trimming at V came to 2 bases and at J to 4 bases, leaving 5 bases not matched to a gene. The CDR3 has 14 amino acids. CDR1 MDHEN and CDR2 SYDVKM come from the germline V gene.

The rearrangement joins TRBV6-1 to TRBJ2-3, with 13 nucleotides matching TRBD2. The ends lost 5 bases at V and 3 bases at J; junction bases unmatched: 2. The germline CDR1 and CDR2 sequences are MNHNS and SASEGT. This CDR3 region has 15 residues. CDR3 residues: CASSRLAGGTDTQYF. CDR3 nucleotide sequence: TGTGCCAGCAGTCGACTAGCGGGAGGTACAGATACGCAGTATTTT.

V and J are TRBV6-1 and TRBJ1-2; 7 bases agree with TRBD1. In germline, CDR1 is MNHNS, CDR2 SASEGT. With 6 bases clipped from V and 11 bases from J, the junction kept 12 bases outside the gene matches. The CDR3 runs to 13 residues. The CDR3 region is CASRPGTEKGYTF. CDR3 nucleotide sequence: TGTGCCAGCAGACCCGGGACAGAAAAGGGTTACACCTTC.

V gene TRBV7-9 combines with J gene TRBJ2-5; 7 bases fit TRBD2. The germline V gene encodes CDR1 SEHNR and CDR2 FQNEAQ (reference sequence). Losses at the gene ends were 7 bases for V and 2 bases for J; bases not matched to a gene: 10. The CDR3 has 15 amino acids. The CDR3 spells CASTKEGLPQETQYF. The CDR3 DNA is TGTGCCAGCACCAAGGAGGGACTACCACAAGAGACCCAGTACTTC.

V is TRBV19 and J is TRBJ2-1, with D maybe TRBD1 (6 bases). CDR1 is LNHDA, CDR2 SQIVND, per germline (reference sequence). The CDR3 contains 17 residues. Trimming pared 5 bases from V and 0 bases from J, leaving 17 bases between. CDR3 in amino acids: CASSEIRGLSSYNEQFF. CDR3 nucleotide sequence: TGTGCCAGTAGTGAGATCAGGGGATTAAGCTCCTACAATGAGCAGTTCTTC.

This clone was observed once. The J gene is TRBJ2-3, the V gene TRBV6-6, with D hard to call. Germline V CDR1 and CDR2: MNHNY, SVGAGI (reference sequence). CDR3 size: 15 residues. Trimming took off 4 bases at V and 5 bases at J, with 16 bases between the two ends. The CDR3 DNA reads as TGTGCCAGCAGTTCGTCCCTTTCCCAAGGAGATACGCAGTATTTT. Translation: CASSSSLSQGDTQYF.

This rearrangement joins TRBV5-6 to TRBJ2-3; D perhaps matches TRBD2 (6 bases). The CDR3 length is 15 residues. V was shortened by 0 bases and J by 4 bases, with 12 bases between the two germline ends. Germline values: CDR1 SGHDT, CDR2 YYEEEE. CDR3 bases: TGTGCCAGCAGCTTGGGTGGGGCGGGGTCAGATACGCAGTATTTT. Translated, it gives CASSLGGAGSDTQYF.

V gene TRBV18 combines with J gene TRBJ1-1; the match to TRBD1 covers 7 bases. The CDR3 has 16 amino acids. Trimming at V came to 3 bases and at J to 0 bases, leaving 7 bases not matched to a gene. Germline-derived CDR1 and CDR2 are KGHSH and LQKENI. The CDR3 reads CASSPRDSLMNTEAFF. The CDR3 region has the DNA TGTGCCAGCTCACCCCGGGACAGTCTAATGAACACTGAAGCTTTCTTT.

A remark on this clone: Germline is not matched at one junction end, which may reflect a read error. The CDR3: CASSSTGQGALNAEAFF. The DNA of the CDR3 is TGTGCCAGCAGTTCAACGGGACAGGGGGCCCTGAACGCTGAAGCTTTCTTT. The rearrangement joins TRBV27 to TRBJ1-1; 12 bases agree with TRBD1. In germline, CDR1 is MNHEY, CDR2 SMNVEV (reference sequence). This CDR3 is built from 17 residues.

This sequence joins TRBV6-5 and TRBJ2-7; 8 bases fit TRBD1. Looked up from germline, CDR1 is MNHEY and CDR2 is SVGAGI. This CDR3 is built from 14 residues. Trimming cost V 3 bases and J 5 bases; bases outside gene matches: 6. CDR3 bases: TGTGCCAGCAGTTATTGGGACAGGAGGGACGAGCAGTACTTC. It translates to CASSYWDRRDEQYF.

The chain links TRBV10-2 to TRBJ2-7, with D hard to call. The germline V and J ends were trimmed by 8 bases and 6 bases, with 11 bases remaining between them. Germline V gene lookup returns CDR1 WSHSY and CDR2 SAAADI. The CDR3 loop spans 11 amino acids. CDR3 nucleotide sequence: TGCGCCAGCTCCTCCGGGCTCGAGCAGTACTTC. This translates into CASSSGLEQYF.

This chain links TRBV5-6 with TRBJ1-1, with D possibly TRBD1 on 5 matching bases. CDR3 length: 15 amino acids. Trimming left V 4 bases short and J 5 bases short, with 18 bases between. Germline-derived CDR1 and CDR2 are SGHDT and YYEEEE. The CDR3 loop reads CASSLLGALATEAFF. In DNA, the CDR3 is TGTGCCAGCAGCCTCCTCGGGGCCCTTGCTACTGAAGCTTTCTTT.

This clone was counted only a few times. The chain combines TRBV27 with TRBJ1-1; D uncertain. Trimming removed 0 bases at V and 3 bases at J, with 8 bases between. Germline-derived CDR1 and CDR2 are MNHEY and SMNVEV (reference sequence). CDR3 size: 14 residues. The CDR3 sequence: CASSLSIRYTEAFF. CDR3 coding DNA: TGTGCCAGCAGTTTATCGATAAGGTACACTGAAGCTTTCTTT.

This chain connects TRBV5-1 to TRBJ2-7, with 10 bases lining up with TRBD2. Germline V gives CDR1 SGHRS, CDR2 YFSETQ. This CDR3 has 14 residues. The trim removed 4 bases at V and 3 bases at J, leaving 4 bases unmatched. CDR3 DNA sequence: TGCGCCAGCAGCGCGGGACTAGCGAGCTACGAGCAGTACTTC. It is translated as CASSAGLASYEQYF.

The V gene is TRBV9, the J gene TRBJ1-1, with unresolved D. V lost 3 bases, J lost 1 base, and 10 bases lay in between. CDR1 and CDR2 from the germline V gene are SGDLS and YYNGEE. The CDR3 extends over 14 amino acids. CDR3: CASSAWEENTEAFF. In nucleotides, the CDR3 is TGTGCCAGCAGCGCGTGGGAGGAGAACACTGAAGCTTTCTTT.

The V and J genes are TRBV9 and TRBJ2-7; maybe TRBD2 (5 bases). This CDR3 is built from 13 residues. V was cut by 0 bases and J by 4 bases, with 8 bases left in between. Germline V lookup: CDR1 SGDLS, CDR2 YYNGEE. CDR3 nucleotides: TGTGCCAGCAGCGTAGTTGAGGGTTACGAGCAGTACTTC. It codes for CASSVVEGYEQYF. Variable domain in full (rest from reference TRBV9 and TRBJ2-7): DSGVTQTPKHLITATGQRVTLRCSPRSGDLSVYWYQQSLDQGLQFLIQYYNGEERAKGNILERFSAQQFPDLHSELNLSSLELGDSALYFCASSVVEGYEQYFGPGTRLTVT.

This chain connects TRBV7-3 to TRBJ1-1, with D unclear. Germline assignment: CDR1 SGHTA and CDR2 FQGTGA. There are 12 residues in the CDR3. Between the trimmed V and J ends, which lost 8 bases and 2 bases, there was a span of 9 bases. CDR3 DNA: TGTGCCAGCGCGTACGGAAACACTGAAGCTTTCTTT. It codes for CASAYGNTEAFF.

V usage is TRBV7-2 and J usage is TRBJ2-5, with 7 bases identical to TRBD2. The CDR3 consists of 13 residues. V lost 5 bases, J lost 5 bases, and 5 bases stayed unmatched. Germline V gene lookup returns CDR1 SGHTA and CDR2 FQGNSA. The CDR3 region has the DNA TGTGCCAGCAGCGGGGGACTAAGGGAGACCCAGTACTTC. This sequence encodes CASSGGLRETQYF.

The chain uses TRBV15 and TRBJ2-1; 11 bases align to TRBD2. This CDR3 contains 14 residues. V lost 7 bases, J lost 5 bases, and 4 bases stayed unmatched. Germline CDR1 LNHNV, CDR2 YYDKDF (reference sequence). Written as DNA, the CDR3 is TGTGCCACCAAGAGACTAGCGGGGAACAATGAGCAGTTCTTC. Its translation: CATKRLAGNNEQFF.